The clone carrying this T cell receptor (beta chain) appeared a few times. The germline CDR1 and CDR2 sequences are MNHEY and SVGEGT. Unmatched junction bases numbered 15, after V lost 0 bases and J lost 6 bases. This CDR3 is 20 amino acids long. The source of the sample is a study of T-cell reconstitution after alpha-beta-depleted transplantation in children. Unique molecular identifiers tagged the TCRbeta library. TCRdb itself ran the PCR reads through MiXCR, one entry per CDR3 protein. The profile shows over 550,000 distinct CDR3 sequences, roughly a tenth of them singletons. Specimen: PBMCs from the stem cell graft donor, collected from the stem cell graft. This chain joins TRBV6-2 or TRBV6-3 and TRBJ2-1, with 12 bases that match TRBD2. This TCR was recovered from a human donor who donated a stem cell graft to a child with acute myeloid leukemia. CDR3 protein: CASSYSSAGTSGFYPNEQFF. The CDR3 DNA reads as TGTGCCAGCAGTTACTCGTCGGCTGGGACTAGCGGGTTCTATCCCAATGAGCAGTTCTTC.